These 28 T cell receptor beta chains originate from one sample sequenced in a study of blood T cells in healthy people across ages. Then a second PCR, running about 6 to 11 cycles, was carried out with a sample-barcoded 5' primer and a J-beta primer mix. Via MiXCR, TCRdb re-called the 5' RACE reads, giving one row per CDR3 protein. The sample holds 1.5 million to 2 million distinct CDR3 sequences, around 36% seen once. Sequencing was carried out using blood. The receptors here all came from a woman aged 25-40 years in good health.

This clonotype was seen only a few times. This chain joins TRBV10-3 and TRBJ2-7, with D perhaps assigned TRBD1 or TRBD2 (5 bases each). Trimming cost V 8 bases and J 6 bases, with 14 bases left between them. Germline CDR1 and CDR2: ENHRY and SYGVKD. The CDR3 is 12 residues long. The chain's CDR3 is CAIGGDKGEQYF. Here the CDR3 DNA reads TGTGCCATCGGGGGTGATAAGGGCGAGCAGTACTTC.

Concerning this clonotype itself: One end of the junction is discordant with germline, which a read error may explain. The gene calls are TRBV10-3 and TRBJ2-1; TRBD2 is a possible D gene (7 bases). The CDR3 consists of 14 residues. Germline CDR1 ENHRY, CDR2 SYGVKD. CDR3 protein: CAIHGGPRENEQVF. The CDR3 coding sequence is TGTGCCATCCATGGGGGCCCGCGGGAGAATGAGCAGGTCTTC.

This chain uses TRBV9 with TRBJ1-1; D is possibly TRBD1 (5 bases). The germline CDR1 and CDR2 sequences are SGDLS and YYNGEE. The CDR3 contains 18 residues. V lost 0 bases and J lost 4, with 22 bases in between. The CDR3 DNA is TGTGCCAGCAGCGTAGGAGCTCAGGGAAACCCCCGGACCACTGAAGCTTTCTTT. This codes for CASSVGAQGNPRTTEAFF.

The chain joins TRBV7-9 to TRBJ2-2, with 7 bases aligning to TRBD1. With 6 bases clipped from V and 4 bases from J, the junction kept 5 bases outside the gene matches. Looked up from germline, CDR1 is SEHNR and CDR2 is FQNEAQ (reference sequence). The CDR3 totals 14 residues. This chain's CDR3 is CASRSGTVTGELFF. The CDR3 DNA sequence: TGTGCCAGCAGATCCGGGACAGTCACCGGGGAGCTGTTTTTT. Based on the CDR3 plus reference TRBV7-9 and TRBJ2-2, the full variable domain is DTGVSQNPRHKITKRGQNVTFRCDPISEHNRLYWYRQTLGQGPEFLTYFQNEAQLEKSRLLSDRFSAERPKGSFSTLEIQRTEQGDSAMYLCASRSGTVTGELFFGEGSRLTVL.

V is TRBV2 and J is TRBJ2-3, with TRBD2 identical over 7 bases. Germline CDR1 and CDR2: SNHLY and FYNNEI. V lost 7 bases, J lost 4 bases, and 11 bases stayed unmatched. The CDR3 covers 15 residues. CDR3 loop: CASKVVGGLPDTQYF. As DNA, the CDR3 is TGTGCCAGCAAGGTGGTGGGAGGGCTTCCAGATACGCAGTATTTT.

V gene TRBV6-1 combines with J gene TRBJ2-3, with TRBD2 as a possible D gene (6 bases). Germline values: CDR1 MNHNS, CDR2 SASEGT. The CDR3 covers 18 residues. Trimming took off 4 bases at V and 2 bases at J, with 22 bases between the two ends. CDR3 in DNA: TGTGCCAGCAGTGGGGGGGTTAGGGGCCGCCTGTACACAGATACGCAGTATTTT. Translation: CASSGGVRGRLYTDTQYF.

The J gene is TRBJ1-2, the V gene TRBV24-1, with a possible D match to TRBD1 (5 bases). Looked up from germline, CDR1 is KGHDR and CDR2 is SFDVKD. The CDR3 contains 12 residues. Trimming removed 2 bases from V and 9 bases from J, with 9 bases in between. In DNA form, the CDR3 reads TGTGCCACCAGTGATTCAGGGTTAAGCTACACCTTC. Translated: CATSDSGLSYTF.

The V gene is TRBV20-1, the J gene TRBJ1-5; no firm D call. The CDR3 contains 15 residues. Trimming stripped 2 bases from V and 4 bases from J, with 15 bases between. The germline V gene encodes CDR1 DFQATT and CDR2 SNEGSKA (reference sequence). The CDR3 DNA reads TGCAGTGCTAGACGGCGGGTTGGCGGGAATCAGCCCCAGCATTTT. This gives the protein CSARRRVGGNQPQHF.

This clonotype was detected only a few times. This chain uses TRBV7-3 with TRBJ2-7, with TRBD1 matching over 9 bases. CDR3 length equals 15 residues. Germline CDR1 and CDR2: SGHTA and FQGTGA. V lost 3 bases and J lost 0; bases outside the gene matches: 3. CDR3 in amino acids: CASSLTGGPSYEQYF. In DNA, the CDR3 is TGTGCCAGCAGCTTGACAGGGGGGCCCTCCTACGAGCAGTACTTC.

This clonotype was counted a few times. The chain combines TRBV20-1 with TRBJ1-5; D is perhaps TRBD1 (5 bases). The ends were cut back, 5 bases at V and 0 bases at J, with 14 bases in the middle. The CDR3 runs to 15 residues. CDR1 DFQATT and CDR2 SNEGSKA come from the germline V gene (reference sequence). CDR3 loop: CSAFRTGVSNQPQHF. In DNA, the CDR3 is TGCAGTGCTTTCCGGACGGGGGTTAGCAATCAGCCCCAGCATTTT.

The genes are TRBV15 and TRBJ2-2; 7 positions agree with TRBD2. The CDR3 length is 13 residues. CDR1 is LNHNV and CDR2 is YYDKDF in the germline V gene (reference sequence). The J segment lost 5 bases and the V segment lost 3 bases, leaving 0 bases of the junction unmatched. The CDR3 DNA reads TGTGCCACCAGCAGCGGGAGGACCGGGGAGCTGTTTTTT. This sequence encodes CATSSGRTGELFF.

This rearrangement joins TRBV20-1 to TRBJ1-1; possible D gene TRBD1, 5 bases. The CDR3 has 13 amino acids. From germline, CDR1 is DFQATT and CDR2 SNEGSKA (reference sequence). The V gene lost 6 bases and the J gene lost 1 base, with 12 bases spanning the gap. DNA of the CDR3: TGCAGTGCACAGACAGAGACGAACACTGAAGCTTTCTTT. Translating gives CSAQTETNTEAFF.

The chain couples TRBV18 to TRBJ2-4; 12 nucleotides agree with TRBD1. The end of the DNA is better explained by TRBJ2-5, so the J call may be wrong. The germline gives CDR1 KGHSH, CDR2 LQKENI. The CDR3 extends over 16 amino acids. Here the CDR3 reads CASSPPGQGAGETQYF. The CDR3 DNA reads as TGTGCCAGCTCACCACCGGGACAGGGGGCCGGGGAGACCCAGTACTTC.

There are many counts of this clonotype. The chain has TRBV9 and TRBJ2-5, with D possibly being TRBD2 (6 bases). This CDR3 comprises 15 residues. In germline, CDR1 is SGDLS, CDR2 YYNGEE. V lost 2 bases to trimming and J lost 1 base, with 12 bases between them. CDR3 loop: CASSVQGGPQETQYF. In DNA form, the CDR3 reads TGTGCCAGCAGCGTTCAGGGAGGTCCCCAAGAGACCCAGTACTTC.

This clonotype was counted only a few times. The chain joins TRBV7-8 to TRBJ2-7; TRBD1 might be the D (5 bases). CDR1 SGHVS and CDR2 FQNEAQ come from the germline V gene. The CDR3 contains 15 residues. The V end was cut by 4 bases, the J end by 1 base, with 14 bases between. The DNA of the CDR3 is TGTGCCAGCAGCTCCTATGGGGCCTCGTCCTACGAGCAGTACTTC. Translated: CASSSYGASSYEQYF.

The V call is TRBV5-1, the J call TRBJ2-1; 9 positions match TRBD2. There are 16 residues in the CDR3. The ends lost 1 base at V and 5 bases at J; junction bases unmatched: 7. From germline, CDR1 is SGHRS and CDR2 YFSETQ. CDR3: CASSLYVAGANNEQFF. For the CDR3, the DNA is TGCGCCAGCAGCTTGTATGTAGCGGGGGCAAACAATGAGCAGTTCTTC. Supplemented by reference TRBV5-1 and TRBJ2-1, the full variable domain reads KAGVTQTPRYLIKTRGQQVTLSCSPISGHRSVSWYQQTPGQGLQFLFEYFSETQRNKGNFPGRFSGRQFSNSRSEMNVSTLELGDSALYLCASSLYVAGANNEQFFGPGTRLTVL.

In this sample, this clonotype turned up a few times. This rearrangement joins TRBV30 to TRBJ1-2; 9 positions match TRBD1. Unmatched junction bases numbered 10, after V lost 2 bases and J lost 3 bases. There are 16 residues in the CDR3. Per the germline V gene, CDR1 is GTSNPN and CDR2 is SVGIG (reference sequence). The chain's CDR3 is CAWSQRGTGRDYGYTF. CDR3 bases: TGTGCCTGGAGTCAAAGGGGGACAGGGCGTGACTATGGCTACACCTTC.

This clonotype was detected only a few times. The germline gene is not matched at one end of the junction; a read error may be the cause. The chain is built from TRBV18 and TRBJ1-2; no clear D. CDR3 length: 16 residues. Germline CDR1 is KGHSH and CDR2 is LQKENI. The CDR3 region is CTSSPPPRILNYGYTF. The CDR3 region has the DNA TGTACCAGCTCACCACCTCCCCGGATCCTTAACTATGGCTACACCTTC.

The table lists this clonotype with a few counts. The chain recombines TRBV7-8 with TRBJ2-1; 8 nucleotides agree with TRBD2. Germline V gene data show CDR1 as SGHVS and CDR2 as FQNEAQ. J was trimmed by 4 bases and V by 5 bases; bases with no gene match: 7. CDR3 length equals 15 residues. Written as DNA, the CDR3 is TGTGCCAGCAGCCGAAGCGGGAGAGAATACAATGAGCAGTTCTTC. As protein: CASSRSGREYNEQFF.

This clonotype was seen a few times. This chain joins TRBV29-1 and TRBJ2-3, with D perhaps given as TRBD1 or TRBD2 (6 bases each). Trimming shortened V by 5 bases and J by 0 bases, and 18 bases separated the two germline ends. The CDR3 is made up of 16 amino acids. Germline CDR1 SQVTM, CDR2 ANQGSEA. The CDR3 nucleotides read TGCAGCGTTCCCACTGGGGGGCGGAGGAGCACAGATACGCAGTATTTT. Translation: CSVPTGGRRSTDTQYF.

The V gene is TRBV20-1, the J gene TRBJ2-1; 9 bases fit TRBD2. CDR1 is DFQATT, CDR2 SNEGSKA, per germline (reference sequence). The CDR3 has 13 amino acids. CDR3 protein: CSVSGGYYNEQFF. In nucleotides, the CDR3 is TGCAGCGTTAGCGGGGGTTACTACAATGAGCAGTTCTTC.

The rearrangement links TRBV2 to TRBJ2-6; D unresolved. CDR1 is SNHLY and CDR2 is FYNNEI in the germline V gene. The CDR3 length is 15 residues. Trimming left V 4 bases short and J 4 bases short, with 11 bases between. CDR3 DNA: TGTGCCAGCAGTGGAGTTCGGTCAGGGGCCAACGTCCTGACTTTC. It translates to CASSGVRSGANVLTF.

This clonotype was counted between two and nine times. The CDR3 loop reads CASSTDIREQYF. CDR3 coding DNA: TGCGCCAGCAGCACGGACATTCGGGAGCAGTACTTC. V usage is TRBV5-1 and J usage is TRBJ2-7, with TRBD1 as a possible D gene (5 bases). V was cut by 4 bases and J by 7 bases, with 12 bases left in between. The CDR3 is 12 amino acids. In germline, CDR1 is SGHRS, CDR2 YFSETQ.

This chain connects TRBV5-1 to TRBJ2-3; 11 nucleotides agree with TRBD2. This CDR3 has 16 amino acids. With V trimmed by 6 bases and J by 6 bases, 12 bases remained unmatched. Looked up from germline, CDR1 is SGHRS and CDR2 is YFSETQ. Here the CDR3 DNA reads TGCGCCAGCATCAACCTAGCGGGGGGCCCGCAGGATACGCAGTATTTT. Translating gives CASINLAGGPQDTQYF.

This clonotype was observed many times. V gene TRBV5-1 combines with J gene TRBJ2-7, with 8 bases aligning to TRBD1. The CDR3 is 14 amino acids. Germline V CDR1 and CDR2: SGHRS, YFSETQ. V was pared by 4 bases and J by 2 bases, with 5 bases of the junction left unmatched. The CDR3 sequence is CASSPRGPTYEQYF. The CDR3 DNA reads as TGCGCCAGCAGCCCCAGGGGGCCCACCTACGAGCAGTACTTC. The full variable domain, in which reference TRBV5-1 and TRBJ2-7 provide the parts outside the CDR3, is KAGVTQTPRYLIKTRGQQVTLSCSPISGHRSVSWYQQTPGQGLQFLFEYFSETQRNKGNFPGRFSGRQFSNSRSEMNVSTLELGDSALYLCASSPRGPTYEQYFGPGTRLTVT.

The chain uses TRBV7-2 and TRBJ2-1; 7 bases match TRBD2. The CDR3 has 18 amino acids. CDR1 and CDR2 from the germline V gene are SGHTA and FQGNSA. The V gene end was trimmed by 2 bases and the J gene end by 1 base; junction bases not matched to a gene: 11. Written as DNA, the CDR3 is TGTGCCAGCAGCTTAATGTGGGGACGAGCGGGGTCCTACAATGAGCAGTTCTTC. Its translation is CASSLMWGRAGSYNEQFF.

The CDR3 DNA follows: TGTGCCAGCACCTTTACCCCCCGCGATGAGCAGTTCTTC. Translating it yields CASTFTPRDEQFF. The chain uses TRBV7-9 and TRBJ2-1; no reliable D call. Trimming stripped 7 bases from V and 8 bases from J, with 15 bases between. This CDR3 comprises 13 residues. CDR1 is SEHNR and CDR2 is FQNEAQ in the germline V gene (reference sequence). The full variable domain, its missing parts supplied by reference TRBV7-9 and TRBJ2-1, is DTGVSQNPRHKITKRGQNVTFRCDPISEHNRLYWYRQTLGQGPEFLTYFQNEAQLEKSRLLSDRFSAERPKGSFSTLEIQRTEQGDSAMYLCASTFTPRDEQFFGPGTRLTVL.

This clonotype has at least ten counts. The V and J genes are TRBV5-5 and TRBJ2-5; either TRBD1 or TRBD2 may supply D (6 bases each). V lost 4 bases and J lost 1, with 17 bases in between. Germline V CDR1 and CDR2: SGHKS, YYEKEE (reference sequence). The CDR3 has 16 amino acids. The CDR3 DNA sequence: TGTGCCAGCAGCCCCACCCTCAGGGGACTCCAAGAGACCCAGTACTTC. It translates to CASSPTLRGLQETQYF.